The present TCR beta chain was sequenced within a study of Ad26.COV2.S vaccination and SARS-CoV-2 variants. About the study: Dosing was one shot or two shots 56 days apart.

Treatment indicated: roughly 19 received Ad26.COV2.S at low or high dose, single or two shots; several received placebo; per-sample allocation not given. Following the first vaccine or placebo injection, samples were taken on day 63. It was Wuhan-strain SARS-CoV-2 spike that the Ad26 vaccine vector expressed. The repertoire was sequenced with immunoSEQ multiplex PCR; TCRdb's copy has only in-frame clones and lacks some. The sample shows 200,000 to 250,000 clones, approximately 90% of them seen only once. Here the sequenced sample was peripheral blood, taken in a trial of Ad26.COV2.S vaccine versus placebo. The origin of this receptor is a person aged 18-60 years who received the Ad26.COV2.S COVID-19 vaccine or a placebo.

The CDR3 region is CASTGGVGVTDTQYF. The CDR3 DNA sequence: TGTGCCAGTACGGGGGGTGTGGGAGTAACAGATACGCAGTATTTT. V is TRBV19 and J is TRBJ2-3, with TRBD2 matching over 7 bases. The CDR3 has 15 residues. The trim removed 7 bases at V and 3 bases at J, leaving 10 bases unmatched. The germline gives CDR1 LNHDA, CDR2 SQIVND (reference sequence).